This entry is about one TCR beta chain. Original analysis: Reference gene primer amplification gave estimated nucleated cell counts. Produced via immunoSEQ multiplex PCR; TCRdb's table is partial and in-frame only. That table furnishes V, J and clone size, whereas the DNA furnished D and trimming. The table shows 200,000 to 250,000 clones, with 70% to 90% occurring only once. Individuals aged 18 to 89 years were recruited from 20 to 25 US areas. This entry comes from a study of blood T cell repertoires in COVID-19. Study details: Some COVID-19 samples were acute and others convalescent; all came from the United States, Italy and Spain. PBMCs, B-cell-depleted T cells, or T cells were the source of the cDNA or gDNA that made up the material.

V lost 8 bases to trimming and J lost 0 bases, with 7 bases between them. There are 12 residues in the CDR3. CDR1 is MNHNY, CDR2 SVGAGI, per germline (reference sequence). Sequences were obtained from PBMCs or T cells enriched from blood (not recorded which). The V gene is TRBV6-6, the J gene TRBJ1-2; D is uncertain. This clonotype was obtained from a woman aged 40 to 50 with acute COVID-19. The CDR3 sequence is CASRVSNYGYTF. The CDR3 nucleotides read TGTGCCAGCCGGGTTTCTAACTATGGCTACACCTTC.